In this sample, the clone carrying this T cell receptor (beta chain) turned up once. Its antigen is unidentified. There were TCR beta CDR3 regions amplified from RNA transcripts. When the TCR CDR3 underwent first-round RT-PCR, the HTBI primer set was used. MiXCR was run by TCRdb on the multiplex PCR reads, yielding one entry per CDR3 protein. There are 550,000 to 600,000 distinct CDR3 sequences in the sample; approximately 44% occur only once, and under 20% lies in the top ten. For the diagnoses, clinical symptoms, serum thyroxine and TRAb, thyroid ultrasound and orbital computed tomography were used. The sample originates from a study of T cells in Graves' hyperthyroidism and ophthalmopathy. Study-wide findings and caveats: The authors' 13 V-J model separated ophthalmopathy from stable hyperthyroidism. Clonotypes that were expanded in thyroid above 0.001 mostly appeared in blood too.

The receptor was derived from an adult woman with Graves' disease, either hyperthyroidism or ophthalmopathy (not recorded which). Sequenced: peripheral blood or thyroid tissue (not recorded which).

The CDR3 DNA is TGTGCCAGCAGCGTAGGGGGCAGAACCTACGAGCAGTACTTC. Translating gives CASSVGGRTYEQYF. The gene calls are TRBV7-8 and TRBJ2-7; 7 nucleotides line up with TRBD1. The CDR3 is made up of 14 amino acids. The junction had 6 bases not matched to a gene; V was cut back by 5 bases and J by 2 bases. Per the germline V gene, CDR1 is SGHVS and CDR2 is FQNEAQ.